This passage covers 17 T cell receptor beta chains from one sample sequenced in a study of blood T cells in healthy people across ages. Next came a second PCR, run for about 6 to 12 cycles, which used a sample-barcoded 5' primer along with a J-beta primer mix. TCRdb re-analysed the 5' RACE reads in MiXCR, keeping a single row per CDR3 protein. The profile shows about 930,000 distinct CDR3 sequences, just under 30% of them singletons. The same sample was also used in a study of T cells of mothers and their children.

What was sequenced was blood. Source of these receptors: a middle-aged woman in good health.

J is TRBJ1-5 and V is TRBV7-2; TRBD1 might be the D (6 bases). This CDR3 is built from 15 residues. From germline, CDR1 is SGHTA and CDR2 FQGNSA. The germline V and J ends were trimmed by 5 bases and 4 bases, with 15 bases remaining between them. CDR3 coding DNA: TGTGCCAGCAGCGGAGAGGGGGGGGTTAATCAGCCCCAGCATTTT. This translates into CASSGEGGVNQPQHF. Supplemented by reference TRBV7-2 and TRBJ1-5, the full variable domain reads GAGVSQSPSNKVTEKGKDVELRCDPISGHTALYWYRQSLGQGLEFLIYFQGNSAPDKSGLPSDRFSAERTGGSVSTLTIQRTQQEDSAVYLCASSGEGGVNQPQHFGDGTRLSIL.

For this clonotype: At one of its ends the junction is not consistent with the germline gene, which may arise from a read error. The chain carries TRBV29-1 and TRBJ2-2; 8 nucleotides agree with TRBD1. The CDR3 has 14 residues. The V gene's germline CDR1 is SQVTM and CDR2 ANQGSEA. This chain's CDR3 is CSAGQALRTGELCF. The DNA of the CDR3 is TGCAGCGCGGGACAGGCCCTAAGGACCGGGGAGCTGTGTTTT.

The chain combines TRBV7-3 with TRBJ2-2, with 8 bases matching TRBD2. This CDR3 has 15 residues. Germline V lookup: CDR1 SGHTA, CDR2 FQGTGA. The J segment lost 6 bases and the V segment lost 7 bases, leaving 10 bases of the junction unmatched. This chain's CDR3 is CASTPSGPIAGELFF. The CDR3 region has the DNA TGTGCCAGCACCCCTAGCGGGCCGATCGCCGGGGAGCTGTTTTTT.

This clonotype showed up just a few times. Written as DNA, the CDR3 is TGTGCCAGCAGCTCGACCCGGACTAGCGGAAGCTCCTACAATGAGCAGTTCTTC. It yields the protein CASSSTRTSGSSYNEQFF. This rearrangement joins TRBV7-3 to TRBJ2-1, with 10 bases lining up with TRBD2. Germline CDR1 is SGHTA and CDR2 is FQGTGA. V lost 4 bases and J lost 0; bases outside the gene matches: 9. This CDR3 contains 18 residues.

This clonotype was observed a handful of times. The J gene is TRBJ2-7, the V gene TRBV24-1; 7 nucleotides agree with TRBD1. The CDR3 is made up of 13 amino acids. Germline-derived CDR1 and CDR2 are KGHDR and SFDVKD. The V segment lost 5 bases and the J segment 4 bases; nucleotides outside the gene matches: 4. The CDR3 DNA sequence: TGTGCCACCAGTGTGGGGACAGATTACGAGCAGTACTTC. Translation gives CATSVGTDYEQYF.

The chain employs TRBV3-1 and TRBJ2-7; D gene ambiguous. This CDR3 has 15 amino acids. Trimming cost V 4 bases and J 3 bases, with 16 bases left between them. Germline V gives CDR1 LGHDT, CDR2 YNNKEL (reference sequence). The CDR3 coding sequence is TGTGCCAGCAGCCTTCGGCCCCTGAGATACTACGAGCAGTACTTC. Protein product: CASSLRPLRYYEQYF.

This clonotype was observed a few times. An end of the junction does not agree with germline; a read error may underlie this. CDR3 nucleotides: TGTGCCAGCAGCTCCAGGATCGGCGGGGGGGCGTACAGTGAGCAGTTCTTC. Residues: CASSSRIGGGAYSEQFF. The gene calls are TRBV7-6 and TRBJ2-1; 9 bases agree with TRBD2. Germline CDR1 is SGHVS and CDR2 is FNYEAQ. The CDR3 covers 17 residues.

This clonotype was seen a handful of times. V is TRBV28 and J is TRBJ2-7, with TRBD2 matching 8 bases. Per germline, CDR1 MDHEN and CDR2 SYDVKM. The CDR3 contains 13 residues. J was trimmed by 5 bases and V by 7 bases; bases with no gene match: 7. Here the CDR3 DNA reads TGTGCCAGCATCTTCACGGGGGGGGACGAGCAGTACTTC. This sequence encodes CASIFTGGDEQYF.

V gene TRBV2 combines with J gene TRBJ1-1, with unresolved D. V was clipped by 0 bases and J by 1 base, with 9 bases between them. CDR1 and CDR2 from the germline V gene are SNHLY and FYNNEI. The CDR3 length is 15 residues. CDR3 coding DNA: TGTGCCAGCAGTGAAGCGCGTTCGGGGAACACTGAAGCTTTCTTT. This sequence encodes CASSEARSGNTEAFF.

In this sample, this clonotype turned up once. The chain combines TRBV20-1 with TRBJ2-1; possibly TRBD2 for D (6 bases). V was trimmed by 2 bases and J by 6 bases, leaving 17 bases between them. The CDR3 has 15 amino acids. Germline lookup yields CDR1 DFQATT and CDR2 SNEGSKA (reference sequence). The chain's CDR3 is CSARSTEGRLNEQFF. CDR3 DNA sequence: TGCAGTGCTAGATCTACGGAGGGCCGGCTCAATGAGCAGTTCTTC.

This clonotype has at least ten counts. This chain links TRBV20-1 with TRBJ2-1, with D maybe TRBD1 (5 bases). Germline assignment: CDR1 DFQATT and CDR2 SNEGSKA (reference sequence). The CDR3 is made up of 13 amino acids. Trimming left V 6 bases short and J 4 bases short, with 13 bases between. The CDR3 DNA is TGCAGTGCCGTCCCTGACAGATACAATGAGCAGTTCTTC. Translated: CSAVPDRYNEQFF.

This clonotype has ten or more counts. J is TRBJ2-6 and V is TRBV7-2; D gene ambiguous. This CDR3 comprises 15 residues. The germline V gene encodes CDR1 SGHTA and CDR2 FQGNSA. V shed 1 base and J shed 0 bases, with 4 bases lying between them. The CDR3 loop is CASSLVRSGANVLTF. As DNA, the CDR3 is TGTGCCAGCAGCTTAGTTCGCTCTGGGGCCAACGTCCTGACTTTC.

In its sample, this clonotype was seen a few times. DNA of the CDR3: TGTGCCAGCAACGAATCACAGGGGGCTGATTCACCCCTCCACTTT. Translation gives CASNESQGADSPLHF. J is TRBJ1-6 and V is TRBV7-4; 9 nucleotides agree with TRBD1. The CDR3 runs to 15 residues. J was trimmed by 8 bases and V by 7 bases; bases with no gene match: 9. CDR1 and CDR2 (germline): SGHVT, SQSDAQ.

The rearrangement uses TRBV24-1 and TRBJ2-6; D is unresolved. The germline V gene encodes CDR1 KGHDR and CDR2 SFDVKD. CDR3 length: 16 residues. Trimming pared 11 bases from V and 3 bases from J, leaving 19 bases between. CDR3: CAIAPRGMSGANVLTF. The DNA for the CDR3 is TGTGCCATCGCCCCGCGAGGTATGAGTGGGGCCAACGTCCTGACTTTC.

The table lists this clonotype with many counts. The rearrangement uses TRBV6-2 or TRBV6-3 and TRBJ2-1; D not resolved. The CDR3 loop spans 12 amino acids. CDR1 is MNHEY, CDR2 SVGEGT, per germline. Trimming cost V 6 bases and J 6 bases, with 9 bases left between them. The CDR3 bases are TGTGCCAGCAGCCAAGAGTCCAATGAGCAGTTCTTC. This encodes CASSQESNEQFF.

This clonotype was seen many times. This chain links TRBV28 with TRBJ2-3; possibly TRBD1 for D (6 bases). Deletions cut 4 bases from V and 10 bases from J, with 24 bases between. Germline CDR1 MDHEN, CDR2 SYDVKM. The CDR3 loop spans 16 amino acids. The CDR3: CASSSIESMRGSSQYF. In DNA, the CDR3 is TGTGCCAGCAGTTCTATAGAGAGTATGAGGGGGTCCTCGCAGTATTTT.

The rearrangement uses TRBV12-3 or TRBV12-4 and TRBJ2-6; no definite D call. CDR3 size: 18 residues. V was shortened by 6 bases and J by 1 base, with 19 bases between the two germline ends. CDR3 DNA sequence: TGTGCCAGCAGCCATGTGGTTTTTAGTGGATCTGGGGCCAACGTCCTGACTTTC. Translation: CASSHVVFSGSGANVLTF.